The sequence of this TCR beta chain was determined in a study of human T cells and chemical hapten exposure. Study context: Researchers reported sensitizing an approximately 2 cm by approximately 2 cm upper inner arm skin site with 2% DPC.

One entry per CDR3 protein, called by TCRdb with MiXCR from the RACE reads. The data hold 150,000 to 200,000 distinct CDR3 sequences, with roughly 15% observed a single time. Time point: patch test 1, 2 weeks after DPC sensitization. Treatment specified: therapeutic diphenylcyclopropenone sensitization with weekly scalp DPC. CDR3 length: 10 amino acids. Germline V gives CDR1 SQVTM, CDR2 ANQGSEA. V was pared by 5 bases and J by 10 bases, with 9 bases between. The rearrangement uses TRBV29-1 and TRBJ2-1; D is unclear. The clonotype comes from a woman between 25 and 40 years old with alopecia areata. Some clones in this sample may be carry-over from other donors' samples. Material: whole blood, obtained in connection with sensitization to the hapten diphenylcyclopropenone (DPC). The CDR3 region has the DNA TGCAGCGTTATCCCGAGCGAGCAGTTCTTC. Residues: CSVIPSEQFF.